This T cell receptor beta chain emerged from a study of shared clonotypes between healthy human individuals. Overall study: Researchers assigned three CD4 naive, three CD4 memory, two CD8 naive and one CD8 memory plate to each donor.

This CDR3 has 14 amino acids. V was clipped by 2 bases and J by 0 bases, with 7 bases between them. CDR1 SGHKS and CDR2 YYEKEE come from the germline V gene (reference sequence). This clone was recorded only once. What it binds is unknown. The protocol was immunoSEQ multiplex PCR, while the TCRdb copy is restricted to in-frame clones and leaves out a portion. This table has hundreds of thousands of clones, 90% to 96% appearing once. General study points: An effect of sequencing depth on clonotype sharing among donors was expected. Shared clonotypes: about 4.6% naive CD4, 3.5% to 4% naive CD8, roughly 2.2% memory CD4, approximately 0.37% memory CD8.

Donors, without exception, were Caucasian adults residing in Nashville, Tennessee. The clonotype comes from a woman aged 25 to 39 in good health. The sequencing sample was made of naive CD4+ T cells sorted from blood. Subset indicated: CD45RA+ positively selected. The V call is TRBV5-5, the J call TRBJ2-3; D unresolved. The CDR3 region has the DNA TGTGCCAGCAGCTTTGATCAAAGCACAGATACGCAGTATTTT. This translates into CASSFDQSTDTQYF.